This is a list of T cell receptor beta chains from one sample in a study of T cells after yellow fever vaccination. TCRdb reanalysed the 5' RACE reads using MiXCR and keeps one entry per CDR3 protein. The sample contains hundreds of thousands of distinct CDR3 sequences, roughly a sixth of which appear only once. Here the sequenced sample was PBMCs, taken before the yellow fever booster vaccination. The source of these receptors is a young man who received the YFV17D yellow fever vaccine. Each CDR3 is given with its conserved first and last residue. The D gene is left open where the match is weak. Rows give clone size only sometimes, using once, few, many, or a class for an expanded clone.

size: few; V: TRBV6-1; J: TRBJ2-2; D: .; DNA: TGTGCCAGCATGTTAGGACCTGCTGAAGGGGAGCTGTTTTTT; CDR3: CASMLGPAEGELFF
size: .; V: TRBV7-2; J: TRBJ1-4; D: TRBD1; DNA: TGTGCCAGCAGCCGAGAGGGGACAGGGGGTGAAAAACTGTTTTTT; CDR3: CASSREGTGGEKLFF
size: .; V: TRBV6-5; J: TRBJ1-2; D: TRBD1; DNA: TGTGCCAGCAGTTACTCGACAGGGTACTATGGCTACACCTTC; CDR3: CASSYSTGYYGYTF
size: few; V: TRBV4-3; J: TRBJ1-2; D: TRBD1; DNA: TGCGCCAGCAGCCAACAAACCGGGACAGGGGCCGGCTACACCTTC; CDR3: CASSQQTGTGAGYTF
size: few; V: TRBV5-1; J: TRBJ2-7; D: .; DNA: TGCGCCAGCAGCATACAGGTTGGACGGGGCTACGAGCAGTACTTC; CDR3: CASSIQVGRGYEQYF
size: few; V: TRBV5-1; J: TRBJ2-5; D: .; DNA: TGCGCCAGCAGCGTAGTAGGGGGGACGGAGACCCAGTACTTC; CDR3: CASSVVGGTETQYF
size: .; V: TRBV15; J: TRBJ2-5; D: TRBD1; DNA: TGTGCCACCAGCCCACACCCGGGACAGGGTGAAGAGACCCAGTACTTC; CDR3: CATSPHPGQGEETQYF
size: .; V: TRBV27; J: TRBJ2-1; D: TRBD1; DNA: TGTGCCAGCAGTCAGGGGGCCACCTACAATGAGCAGTTCTTC; CDR3: CASSQGATYNEQFF
size: few; V: TRBV20-1; J: TRBJ2-3; D: TRBD2; DNA: TGCAGTGCTAGAGATGATCAGCGGGGGAGCACAGATACGCAGTATTTT; CDR3: CSARDDQRGSTDTQYF
size: .; V: TRBV3-1; J: TRBJ2-7; D: .; DNA: TGTGCCAGCAGCCAAGAGGAGGGGGGAAGGCAGTACTTC; CDR3: CASSQEEGGRQYF
size: .; V: TRBV7-9; J: TRBJ1-4; D: .; DNA: TGTGCCAGCGGCCCAGGACGGGGAGACTATGAAAAACTGTTTTTT; CDR3: CASGPGRGDYEKLFF
size: .; V: TRBV20-1; J: TRBJ1-1; D: TRBD1; DNA: TGCAGTGTTCGGACAGGGTGGGTCGTGGTTAACACTGAAGCTTACTTT; CDR3: CSVRTGWVVVNTEAYF
size: .; V: TRBV6-2/TRBV6-3; J: TRBJ2-5; D: .; DNA: TGTGCCAGCAGTTACGGGTCAGAGGGGCTAGAGACCCAGTACTTC; CDR3: CASSYGSEGLETQYF
size: few; V: TRBV7-9; J: TRBJ1-1; D: .; DNA: TGTGCCAGCAGCTTAATGGTGGGGACTGAAGCTTTCTTT; CDR3: CASSLMVGTEAFF
size: .; V: TRBV5-1; J: TRBJ1-1; D: .; DNA: TGCGCCAGCAGCATTGTGACAGGGAACACTGAAGCTTTCTTT; CDR3: CASSIVTGNTEAFF